These 26 T cell receptor beta chains were all obtained from the same sample, sequenced in a study of shared clonotypes between healthy human individuals. Naive CD8 populations comprised CD45RO-negative cells positively selected for CCR7, excluding terminally differentiated effector memory CD45RA+ cells. Sequencing used immunoSEQ multiplex PCR; TCRdb keeps in-frame clones, though not all of them. Seen here are fewer than 700,000 clones, around 96% observed once, and the top ten hold approximately 0.12%. What was sequenced was naive CD8+ T cells sorted from blood. These receptor sequences come from a woman in her twenties or thirties in good health.

The J gene is TRBJ2-7, the V gene TRBV19, with D possibly being TRBD1 or TRBD2 (7 bases each). Germline V gives CDR1 LNHDA, CDR2 SQIVND (reference sequence). The CDR3 runs to 14 residues. V shed 8 bases and J shed 2 bases, with 16 bases lying between them. CDR3 DNA sequence: TGTGCCAGTGCAGACAGGGAGGGTGCCTACGAGCAGTACTTC. Encoded protein: CASADREGAYEQYF.

J is TRBJ2-7 and V is TRBV5-1; tentative D call: TRBD1 (6 bases). The CDR3 sequence is 14 residues long. Germline V gives CDR1 SGHRS, CDR2 YFSETQ. Trimming stripped 4 bases from V and 5 bases from J, with 16 bases between. CDR3 protein: CASSPYDRPHEQYF. The CDR3 nucleotides are TGCGCCAGCAGCCCGTATGACAGGCCACACGAGCAGTACTTC.

The V gene is TRBV7-9, the J gene TRBJ2-1, with D perhaps given as TRBD1 or TRBD2 (5 bases each). The ends were cut back, 7 bases at V and 8 bases at J, with 21 bases in the middle. The CDR3 sequence is 15 residues long. The V gene's germline CDR1 is SEHNR and CDR2 FQNEAQ (reference sequence). The CDR3 loop is CASTPSGTRLDEQFF. DNA for the CDR3: TGTGCCAGCACCCCCTCCGGGACCAGATTAGATGAGCAGTTCTTC.

CDR3 sequence: CASSSREPNTGELFF. DNA of the CDR3: TGTGCCAGCAGCTCCCGTGAGCCCAACACCGGGGAGCTGTTTTTT. The chain recombines TRBV7-9 with TRBJ2-2; D unresolved. CDR3 length: 15 residues. Germline V gene sequence: CDR1 SEHNR, CDR2 FQNEAQ (reference sequence). V lost 4 bases, J lost 2 bases, and 11 bases lay in between.

The rearrangement joins TRBV4-2 to TRBJ1-2; D gene uncertain. The CDR3 length is 13 residues. Germline V lookup: CDR1 LGHNA, CDR2 YNFKEQ. Between the trimmed V and J ends, which lost 4 bases and 4 bases, there was a span of 10 bases. CDR3 region: CASSPGEGYGYTF. DNA for the CDR3: TGTGCCAGCAGCCCTGGGGAGGGCTATGGCTACACCTTC.

CDR3 sequence reads: CSVEWTSRGNEQFF. CDR3 in DNA: TGCAGCGTTGAATGGACTAGCCGAGGGAATGAGCAGTTCTTC. This rearrangement joins TRBV29-1 to TRBJ2-1, with 8 bases aligning to TRBD2. The CDR3 totals 14 residues. Germline CDR1 and CDR2: SQVTM and ANQGSEA. The V segment lost 2 bases and the J segment 7 bases; nucleotides outside the gene matches: 7.

The chain couples TRBV5-4 to TRBJ1-2; the match to TRBD1 covers 9 bases. Germline-derived CDR1 and CDR2 are SGHNT and YYREEE (reference sequence). V gave up 6 bases and J gave up 4 bases; unmatched junction bases: 10. This CDR3 spans 15 amino acids. CDR3: CASINRDRDGYGYTF. The CDR3 bases are TGTGCCAGCATCAATCGGGACAGGGATGGCTATGGCTACACCTTC.

This chain joins TRBV6-6 and TRBJ1-4; unclear D gene. The V end lost 3 bases, the J end lost 2 bases, and 10 bases lay between the germline ends. The V gene's germline CDR1 is MNHNY and CDR2 SVGAGI (reference sequence). This CDR3 contains 15 residues. The CDR3 protein is CASSYLGATNEKLFF. The CDR3 nucleotides read TGTGCCAGCAGTTATTTGGGTGCGACTAATGAAAAACTGTTTTTT.

The chain uses TRBV13 and TRBJ2-5; TRBD2 might be the D (6 bases). The end of the DNA aligns better with TRBJ2-7, so the J call may be wrong. This CDR3 has 14 amino acids. Germline CDR1 reads PRHDT; CDR2 reads FYEKMQ (reference sequence). DNA of the CDR3: TGTGCCAGCAGCGGAGGGACGGACAACTACGAGCAGTACTTC. The encoded protein is CASSGGTDNYEQYF.

This clone was seen once. This chain uses TRBV11-2 with TRBJ2-5; D unresolved. TRBJ2-7 matches the DNA end more closely, so the J call is doubtful. From germline, CDR1 is SGHAT and CDR2 FQNNGV. CDR3 size: 13 residues. CDR3 in DNA: TGTGCCAGCAGCTTCGGCTGCAGCTACGAGCAGTACTTC. Encoded protein: CASSFGCSYEQYF.

The chain combines TRBV9 with TRBJ2-2; 10 bases align to TRBD2. Germline V gene lookup returns CDR1 SGDLS and CDR2 YYNGEE. This CDR3 comprises 16 residues. Trimming cost V 0 bases and J 7 bases; bases outside gene matches: 6. In DNA form, the CDR3 reads TGTGCCAGCAGCGTAGAGGCTAGCGGGAGCCACGGGGAGCTGTTTTTT. Amino acids: CASSVEASGSHGELFF. Full variable domain (missing parts from reference TRBV9 and TRBJ2-2): DSGVTQTPKHLITATGQRVTLRCSPRSGDLSVYWYQQSLDQGLQFLIQYYNGEERAKGNILERFSAQQFPDLHSELNLSSLELGDSALYFCASSVEASGSHGELFFGEGSRLTVL.

The chain has TRBV19 and TRBJ1-5, with a tentative D call TRBD1 (6 bases). The length of the CDR3 is 16 residues. Germline lookup yields CDR1 LNHDA and CDR2 SQIVND (reference sequence). The V end lost 6 bases, the J end lost 2 bases, and 17 bases lay between the germline ends. Here the CDR3 reads CASSLDRQWGNQPQHF. As DNA, the CDR3 is TGTGCCAGTAGCCTTGACAGGCAATGGGGCAATCAGCCCCAGCATTTT. Complete variable domain (other parts from reference TRBV19 and TRBJ1-5): DGGITQSPKYLFRKEGQNVTLSCEQNLNHDAMYWYRQDPGQGLRLIYYSQIVNDFQKGDIAEGYSVSREKKESFPLTVTSAQKNPTAFYLCASSLDRQWGNQPQHFGDGTRLSIL.

The chain recombines TRBV10-1 with TRBJ2-2; unclear D gene. The germline V gene has CDR1 WNHNN and CDR2 SYGVQD (reference sequence). The CDR3 runs to 16 residues. The V gene lost 1 base and the J gene lost 4 bases, with 13 bases spanning the gap. This CDR3 reads CASSEYPLRSTGELFF. The CDR3 DNA sequence: TGCGCCAGCAGTGAGTACCCCCTACGTTCCACCGGGGAGCTGTTTTTT.

This clone has a single count. V gene TRBV4-2 combines with J gene TRBJ2-7; tentatively, D is TRBD2 (6 bases). V lost 0 bases and J 0 bases, leaving 12 bases between the germline ends. Per germline, CDR1 LGHNA and CDR2 YNFKEQ. This CDR3 is built from 16 residues. In DNA, the CDR3 is TGTGCCAGCAGCCAAGAGATTAGCGGAATCTCCTACGAGCAGTACTTC. Its protein product is CASSQEISGISYEQYF.

This clone was observed once. This chain joins TRBV11-2 and TRBJ1-1; D possibly corresponds to TRBD1 (6 bases). Germline V gene lookup returns CDR1 SGHAT and CDR2 FQNNGV. CDR3 length: 12 residues. V lost 5 bases and J lost 4, with 8 bases in between. The DNA for the CDR3 is TGTGCCAGCAGCCCAGGGGCCACTGAAGCTTTCTTT. It yields the protein CASSPGATEAFF.

This chain joins TRBV27 and TRBJ1-2; D ambiguous. The V gene lost 3 bases and the J gene lost 4 bases, with 18 bases spanning the gap. This CDR3 contains 16 residues. Germline V gene sequence: CDR1 MNHEY, CDR2 SMNVEV (reference sequence). The DNA of the CDR3 is TGTGCCAGCAGTTTGGCGCCGGGTGGGGTAGGCTATGGCTACACCTTC. It yields the protein CASSLAPGGVGYGYTF.

V usage is TRBV11-2 and J usage is TRBJ1-5, with D possibly being TRBD1 (5 bases). Trimming left V 6 bases short and J 2 bases short, with 14 bases between. Per the germline V gene, CDR1 is SGHAT and CDR2 is FQNNGV. The CDR3 is made up of 15 amino acids. The CDR3 coding sequence is TGTGCCAGCAGTCCCTGGGGCGGAGGCAATCAGCCCCAGCATTTT. Protein: CASSPWGGGNQPQHF.

The chain uses TRBV9 and TRBJ2-1; no clear D. The CDR3 length is 14 residues. The V and J ends lost 3 bases and 5 bases respectively, with 12 bases between them. Germline CDR1 SGDLS, CDR2 YYNGEE. The CDR3 sequence is CASSGINGNNEQFF. The CDR3 DNA sequence: TGTGCCAGCAGCGGAATTAATGGGAACAATGAGCAGTTCTTC. The variable domain in full, with the rest retrieved from reference TRBV9 and TRBJ2-1, is DSGVTQTPKHLITATGQRVTLRCSPRSGDLSVYWYQQSLDQGLQFLIQYYNGEERAKGNILERFSAQQFPDLHSELNLSSLELGDSALYFCASSGINGNNEQFFGPGTRLTVL.

This clone was seen a single time. This chain joins TRBV7-8 and TRBJ2-1; TRBD2 agrees at 7 bases. This CDR3 is built from 16 residues. The junction had 6 bases not matched to a gene; V was cut back by 4 bases and J by 0 bases. Germline V gene sequence: CDR1 SGHVS, CDR2 FQNEAQ. CDR3 in DNA: TGTGCCAGCAGCTCGAACCCTAGCGGCTCCTACAATGAGCAGTTCTTC. Amino acid sequence: CASSSNPSGSYNEQFF.

This chain uses TRBV4-2 with TRBJ2-5, with TRBD1 identical over 7 bases. Judging by the DNA end, TRBJ2-7 fits better; the J call may be wrong. The CDR3 length is 15 residues. Germline CDR1 reads LGHNA; CDR2 reads YNFKEQ. CDR3 DNA sequence: TGTGCCAGCAGCCCGAGTACAGGGGTATCCTACGAGCAGTACTTC. It yields the protein CASSPSTGVSYEQYF.

The V call is TRBV5-1, the J call TRBJ2-2, with D tentatively TRBD1 or TRBD2 (6 bases each). Trimming left V 5 bases short and J 6 bases short, with 23 bases between. The CDR3 totals 17 residues. Germline V gives CDR1 SGHRS, CDR2 YFSETQ. The CDR3 nucleotides are TGCGCCAGCAGGCAGGAGGGACACTACAGCAGTTCCGGGGAGCTGTTTTTT. As protein: CASRQEGHYSSSGELFF.

The chain couples TRBV20-1 to TRBJ1-2; D not certain. Trimming shortened V by 1 base and J by 8 bases, and 8 bases separated the two germline ends. CDR3 length: 11 residues. The germline CDR1 and CDR2 sequences are DFQATT and SNEGSKA (reference sequence). The CDR3 sequence: CSARGARGYTF. CDR3 coding DNA: TGCAGTGCTAGAGGGGCACGAGGCTACACCTTC.

The V call is TRBV6-5, the J call TRBJ2-1; no definite D call. CDR1 is MNHEY and CDR2 is SVGAGI in the germline V gene. Trimming pared 6 bases from V and 6 bases from J, leaving 18 bases between. This CDR3 is 15 amino acids long. CDR3 DNA: TGTGCCAGCAGCCAACTGATGCCATCGTCCAATGAGCAGTTCTTC. Residues: CASSQLMPSSNEQFF.

The V gene is TRBV19, the J gene TRBJ1-2; D is perhaps TRBD1 (6 bases). Deletions cut 5 bases from V and 7 bases from J, with 14 bases between. There are 13 residues in the CDR3. Germline V gene data show CDR1 as LNHDA and CDR2 as SQIVND (reference sequence). CDR3 nucleotide sequence: TGTGCCAGTAGTCACAGGGAATTCGTTGGCTACACCTTC. Its protein is CASSHREFVGYTF.

The chain joins TRBV5-4 to TRBJ1-2; D is possibly TRBD1 (6 bases). The CDR3 has 15 amino acids. Trimming removed 0 bases at V and 5 bases at J, with 14 bases between. Per the germline V gene, CDR1 is SGHNT and CDR2 is YYREEE (reference sequence). CDR3 sequence (DNA): TGTGCCAGCAGCTTGGATCCAGGGGTAGAGTATGGCTACACCTTC. This codes for CASSLDPGVEYGYTF.

This sequence joins TRBV5-4 and TRBJ1-4; no definite D call. Germline values: CDR1 SGHNT, CDR2 YYREEE (reference sequence). V was pared by 3 bases and J by 8 bases, with 8 bases between. The CDR3 is 12 amino acids. The CDR3 bases are TGTGCCAGCAGCTCCCCGCGCGAAAAACTGTTTTTT. As protein: CASSSPREKLFF.